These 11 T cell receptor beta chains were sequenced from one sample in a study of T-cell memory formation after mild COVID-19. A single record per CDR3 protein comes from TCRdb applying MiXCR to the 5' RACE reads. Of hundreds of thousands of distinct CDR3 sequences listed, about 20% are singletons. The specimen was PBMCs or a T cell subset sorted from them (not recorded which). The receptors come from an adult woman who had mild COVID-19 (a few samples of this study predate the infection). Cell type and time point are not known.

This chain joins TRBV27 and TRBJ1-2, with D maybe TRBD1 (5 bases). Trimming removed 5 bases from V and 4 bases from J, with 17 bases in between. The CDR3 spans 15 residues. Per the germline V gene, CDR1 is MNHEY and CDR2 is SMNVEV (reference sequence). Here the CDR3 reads CASSQKPGLGYGYTF. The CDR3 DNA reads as TGTGCCAGCAGTCAGAAACCGGGGCTCGGCTATGGCTACACCTTC.

The CDR3 DNA follows: TGTGCCAGCAGCTTAGGCAGGGCCACAGATACGCAGTATTTT. It encodes CASSLGRATDTQYF. The chain links TRBV7-2 to TRBJ2-3; TRBD1 is a possible D gene (5 bases). This CDR3 is built from 14 residues. Trimming took 1 base from V and 2 from J, leaving 7 bases between them. Germline V gene lookup returns CDR1 SGHTA and CDR2 FQGNSA.

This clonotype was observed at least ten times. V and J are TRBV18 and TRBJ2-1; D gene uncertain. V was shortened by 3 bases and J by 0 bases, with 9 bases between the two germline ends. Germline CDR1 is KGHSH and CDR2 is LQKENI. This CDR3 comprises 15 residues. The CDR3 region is CASSPPGTSYNEQFF. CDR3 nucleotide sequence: TGTGCCAGCTCACCCCCCGGCACCTCCTACAATGAGCAGTTCTTC.

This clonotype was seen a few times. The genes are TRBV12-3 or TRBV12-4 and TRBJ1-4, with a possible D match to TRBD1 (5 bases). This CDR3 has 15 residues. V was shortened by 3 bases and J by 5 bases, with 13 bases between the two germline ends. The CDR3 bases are TGTGCCAGCAGTTTTTCTGACAGTAGGAATGAAAAACTGTTTTTT. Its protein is CASSFSDSRNEKLFF.

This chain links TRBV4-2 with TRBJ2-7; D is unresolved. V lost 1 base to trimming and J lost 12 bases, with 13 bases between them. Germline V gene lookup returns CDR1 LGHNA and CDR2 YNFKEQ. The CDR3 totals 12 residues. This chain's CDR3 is CASSQGVAGPYF. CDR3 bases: TGTGCCAGCAGCCAAGGAGTAGCCGGCCCGTACTTC.

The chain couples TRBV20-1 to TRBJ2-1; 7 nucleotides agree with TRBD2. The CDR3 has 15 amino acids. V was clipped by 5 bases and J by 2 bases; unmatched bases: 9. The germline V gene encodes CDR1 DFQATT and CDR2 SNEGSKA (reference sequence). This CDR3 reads CSAPPASGTYNEQFF. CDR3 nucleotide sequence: TGCAGTGCTCCACCCGCTAGCGGTACCTACAATGAGCAGTTCTTC.

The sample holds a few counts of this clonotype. The CDR3 loop reads CASREGQGAYEQYF. In DNA form, the CDR3 reads TGTGCCAGTCGTGAGGGACAGGGAGCCTACGAGCAGTACTTC. The gene calls are TRBV12-3 or TRBV12-4 and TRBJ2-7; 9 bases map to TRBD1. CDR3 size: 14 residues. Trimming at V came to 9 bases and at J to 2 bases, leaving 8 bases not matched to a gene.

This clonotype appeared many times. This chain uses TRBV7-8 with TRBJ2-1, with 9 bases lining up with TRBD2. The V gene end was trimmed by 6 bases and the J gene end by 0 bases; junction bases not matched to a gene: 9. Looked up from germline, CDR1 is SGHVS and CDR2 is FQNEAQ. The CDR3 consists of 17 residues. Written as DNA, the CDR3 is TGTGCCAGCAGTTACCCTAGCGGGGCGAACTCCTACAATGAGCAGTTCTTC. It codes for CASSYPSGANSYNEQFF.

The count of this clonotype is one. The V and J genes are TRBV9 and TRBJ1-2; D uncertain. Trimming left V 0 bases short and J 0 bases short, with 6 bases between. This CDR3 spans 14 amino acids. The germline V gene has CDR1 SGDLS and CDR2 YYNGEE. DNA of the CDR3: TGTGCCAGCAGCGTAGGGGAAGCTAACTATGGCTACACCTTC. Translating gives CASSVGEANYGYTF.

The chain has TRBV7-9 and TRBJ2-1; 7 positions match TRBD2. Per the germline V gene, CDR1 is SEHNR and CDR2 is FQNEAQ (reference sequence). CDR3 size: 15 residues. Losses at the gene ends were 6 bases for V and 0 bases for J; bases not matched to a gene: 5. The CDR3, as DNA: TGTGCCAGCAGATCCGGGGGGTCCTCCTACAATGAGCAGTTCTTC. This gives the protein CASRSGGSSYNEQFF.

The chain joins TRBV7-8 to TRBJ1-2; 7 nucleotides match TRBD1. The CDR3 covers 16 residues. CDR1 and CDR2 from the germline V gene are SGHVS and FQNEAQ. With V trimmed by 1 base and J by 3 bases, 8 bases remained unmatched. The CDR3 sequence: CASSLDGAGGYYGYTF. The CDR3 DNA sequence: TGTGCCAGCAGCTTAGACGGCGCAGGGGGGTACTATGGCTACACCTTC.